The clone carrying this T cell receptor (beta chain) has a single count. In the original processing: For nucleated cells, counts were estimated from reference gene primer amplification. The method was immunoSEQ multiplex PCR; TCRdb's version includes in-frame clones alone and lacks a portion of them. V and J calls and clone size are given by that table; D and trimming were obtained from the DNA. This table has 75,000 to 100,000 clones, 70% to 90% appearing once. The data originate from a study of blood T cell repertoires in COVID-19. Study context: The United States, Italy and Spain provided the acute and convalescent COVID-19 samples. PBMCs, B-cell-depleted T cells, or T cells provided the cDNA or gDNA that made up the material.

The material sequenced was peripheral blood. This receptor was identified in a human donor in a cohort sampled during active COVID-19.

The CDR3 nucleotides read TGTGCCAGCAGCGTAGAGCAAGTCACCGGGGAGCTGTTTTTT. Translation gives CASSVEQVTGELFF. This chain connects TRBV9 to TRBJ2-2; unclear D gene. V was cut by 0 bases and J by 4 bases, with 7 bases left in between. This CDR3 spans 14 amino acids. The germline CDR1 and CDR2 sequences are SGDLS and YYNGEE.